One sample yielded the 29 T cell receptor beta chains listed below, sequenced in a study of graft-versus-host responses after intestinal transplantation. These TCRs are of unknown antigen specificity. Assay used: immunoSEQ multiplex PCR; TCRdb lists only in-frame clones, some missing. The sample shows around 110,000 clones, approximately 90% of them seen only once. Sequencing used unstimulated CD4+ T cells sorted from spleen or lymph node cells, obtained before transplant. The source is a human donor who was the organ donor for an intestinal transplant.

The chain joins TRBV4-3 to TRBJ2-6, with D hard to call. Per the germline V gene, CDR1 is LGHNA and CDR2 is YSLEER. The CDR3 loop spans 16 amino acids. The V and J ends lost 4 bases and 0 bases respectively, with 10 bases between them. The CDR3 reads CASSPTDDSGANVLTF. The DNA for the CDR3 is TGCGCCAGCAGCCCTACGGACGACTCTGGGGCCAACGTCCTGACTTTC.

The CDR3 bases are TGTGCCAGCAGTGAAGGACTAGCGGCTAGCACAGATACGCAGTATTTT. Protein: CASSEGLAASTDTQYF. The chain combines TRBV25-1 with TRBJ2-3; 10 bases agree with TRBD2. CDR1 MGHDK and CDR2 SYGVNS come from the germline V gene. V shed 2 bases, J shed 0 bases, and the junction held 2 bases outside the gene matches. This CDR3 has 16 residues.

This chain joins TRBV7-2 and TRBJ2-3; TRBD2 is a possible D gene (6 bases). V lost 5 bases to trimming and J lost 5 bases, with 14 bases between them. CDR1 is SGHTA, CDR2 FQGNSA, per germline. This CDR3 comprises 14 residues. For the CDR3, the DNA is TGTGCCAGCAGCATCGGCTGGGGAGGAGATACGCAGTATTTT. Translated: CASSIGWGGDTQYF. The variable domain in full, with the rest retrieved from reference TRBV7-2 and TRBJ2-3, is GAGVSQSPSNKVTEKGKDVELRCDPISGHTALYWYRQSLGQGLEFLIYFQGNSAPDKSGLPSDRFSAERTGGSVSTLTIQRTQQEDSAVYLCASSIGWGGDTQYFGPGTRLTVL.

The chain couples TRBV5-4 to TRBJ2-5; possibly TRBD1 for D (6 bases). Germline CDR1 is SGHNT and CDR2 is YYREEE (reference sequence). The CDR3 is made up of 15 amino acids. Trimming shortened V by 4 bases and J by 1 base, and 14 bases separated the two germline ends. CDR3: CASSLPGTTQETQYF. The CDR3 DNA is TGTGCCAGCAGCCTACCCGGGACAACCCAAGAGACCCAGTACTTC.

This chain links TRBV4-2 with TRBJ2-5; D possibly corresponds to TRBD1 (6 bases). Germline CDR1 LGHNA, CDR2 YNFKEQ. The CDR3 consists of 15 residues. V shed 0 bases and J shed 5 bases, with 13 bases lying between them. CDR3 DNA sequence: TGTGCCAGCAGCCAAGAAAACAGGGACGGGGAGACCCAGTACTTC. This encodes CASSQENRDGETQYF.

The V and J genes are TRBV19 and TRBJ2-4, with unresolved D. Germline V CDR1 and CDR2: LNHDA, SQIVND (reference sequence). The V and J ends lost 3 bases and 0 bases respectively, with 6 bases between them. The CDR3 length is 14 residues. In DNA, the CDR3 is TGTGCCAGTAGTATCTCGGGAGCCAAAAACATTCAGTACTTC. The encoded protein is CASSISGAKNIQYF.

This clone was recorded only once. J is TRBJ2-1 and V is TRBV11-1; D may be TRBD1 (5 bases). Germline assignment: CDR1 SGHAT and CDR2 FQDESV (reference sequence). The CDR3 is made up of 14 amino acids. Trimming cost V 4 bases and J 5 bases, with 12 bases left between them. CDR3: CASSSNPQDNEQFF. The DNA for the CDR3 is TGTGCCAGCAGCTCGAACCCACAGGACAATGAGCAGTTCTTC.

Concerning this clone: The junction shows a germline mismatch at one end, possibly a read error. The same CDR3 also results from other DNA sequences found in this sample. The CDR3 sequence is CASSSERAETQYF. The CDR3 bases are TGCGCCAGCAGCTCGGAACGTGCGGAGACCCAGTACTTC. The V and J genes are TRBV11-2 and TRBJ2-5; no reliable D call. The CDR3 extends over 13 amino acids. CDR1 SGHAT and CDR2 FQNNGV come from the germline V gene.

This clone has a single count. This CDR3 is CASSLQVNQPQHF. Here the CDR3 DNA reads TGTGCCAGCAGTTTACAGGTAAATCAGCCCCAGCATTTT. V is TRBV28 and J is TRBJ1-5, with D uncertain. In germline, CDR1 is MDHEN, CDR2 SYDVKM. The CDR3 spans 13 residues. Trimming left V 2 bases short and J 4 bases short, with 6 bases between.

About this clone itself: The same CDR3 can be traced to other DNA sequences in this sample. The V gene is TRBV6-6, the J gene TRBJ2-7, with 11 bases matching TRBD2. The CDR3 sequence is 14 residues long. The V and J ends lost 5 bases and 4 bases, in that order; junction bases with no gene match: 4. Germline CDR1 reads MNHNY; CDR2 reads SVGAGI (reference sequence). The CDR3 reads CASSRLAGTYEQYF. For the CDR3, the DNA is TGTGCCAGCAGTCGACTAGCGGGGACGTACGAGCAGTACTTC.

The gene calls are TRBV11-2 and TRBJ1-1; D perhaps matches TRBD1 (6 bases). CDR1 and CDR2 (germline): SGHAT, FQNNGV. This CDR3 has 14 residues. Trimming removed 2 bases from V and 4 bases from J, with 11 bases in between. The DNA for the CDR3 is TGTGCCAGCAGCTTATATGGGGGCGTCACTGAAGCTTTCTTT. Translating it yields CASSLYGGVTEAFF. The full variable domain, rest sourced from reference TRBV11-2 and TRBJ1-1, is EAGVAQSPRYKIIEKRQSVAFWCNPISGHATLYWYQQILGQGPKLLIQFQNNGVVDDSQLPKDRFSAERLKGVDSTLKIQPAKLEDSAVYLCASSLYGGVTEAFFGQGTRLTVV.

This clone was found once. The rearrangement links TRBV4-2 to TRBJ2-2; TRBD2 is a possible D gene (7 bases). This CDR3 region has 16 residues. The germline gives CDR1 LGHNA, CDR2 YNFKEQ. V lost 4 bases and J 5 bases, leaving 17 bases between the germline ends. The CDR3 protein is CASSLQGGEPTGELFF. The CDR3 nucleotides read TGTGCCAGCAGCCTACAGGGAGGGGAGCCGACCGGGGAGCTGTTTTTT.

The chain employs TRBV4-1 and TRBJ1-1; no definite D call. With 4 bases removed from V and 0 bases from J, the gap between germline ends came to 9 bases. The CDR3 totals 14 residues. Germline assignment: CDR1 MGHRA and CDR2 YSYEKL. CDR3 nucleotides: TGCGCCAGCAGCCGAGTACCCGTGAACACTGAAGCTTTCTTT. Residues: CASSRVPVNTEAFF.

V gene TRBV5-1 combines with J gene TRBJ2-7; the match to TRBD1 covers 8 bases. J was trimmed by 2 bases and V by 5 bases; bases with no gene match: 6. The CDR3 totals 14 residues. Germline V CDR1 and CDR2: SGHRS, YFSETQ. CDR3 DNA: TGCGCCAGCAGAACACAGGGGGGTACCTACGAGCAGTACTTC. Translated, it gives CASRTQGGTYEQYF.

The chain has TRBV4-2 and TRBJ1-3; the D is unclear. CDR3 length equals 16 residues. Trimming took 0 bases from V and 0 from J, leaving 9 bases between them. CDR1 is LGHNA and CDR2 is YNFKEQ in the germline V gene. In DNA form, the CDR3 reads TGTGCCAGCAGCCAAGATGTTAGTGCCTCTGGAAACACCATATATTTT. It yields the protein CASSQDVSASGNTIYF.

Worth noting for this clone: Other nucleotide sequences from this sample produce the same CDR3. The rearrangement links TRBV2 to TRBJ2-5; D call uncertain. The CDR3 runs to 14 residues. The germline gives CDR1 SNHLY, CDR2 FYNNEI. Trimming removed 0 bases from V and 2 bases from J, with 7 bases in between. The CDR3 sequence is CASSEAEYQETQYF. The CDR3, as DNA: TGTGCCAGCAGTGAAGCAGAGTATCAAGAGACCCAGTACTTC. The complete variable domain, with remaining parts taken from reference TRBV2 and TRBJ2-5, reads EPEVTQTPSHQVTQMGQEVILRCVPISNHLYFYWYRQILGQKVEFLVSFYNNEISEKSEIFDDQFSVERPDGSNFTLKIRSTKLEDSAMYFCASSEAEYQETQYFGPGTRLLVL.

The chain is built from TRBV21-1 and TRBJ1-2; TRBD1, the table's D call, lacks a check against the DNA. TRBV21-1 is flagged as a pseudogene. The CDR3 covers 15 residues. CDR3 DNA sequence: TGTGCCAGCAGCAAAGGGGTCCAGGGGGCGCCTGGCTACACCTTC. The encoded protein is CASSKGVQGAPGYTF.

V gene TRBV5-6 combines with J gene TRBJ2-2; D assignment may be TRBD1 or TRBD2 (7 bases each). V lost 5 bases and J 7 bases, leaving 18 bases between the germline ends. CDR1 and CDR2 from the germline V gene are SGHDT and YYEEEE. This CDR3 has 15 residues. The CDR3 nucleotides are TGTGCCAGCAGATATTCGACAGGGAGGGGCGGGGAGCTGTTTTTT. It is translated as CASRYSTGRGGELFF.

This sequence joins TRBV2 and TRBJ2-7; D remains ambiguous. Germline V gene data show CDR1 as SNHLY and CDR2 as FYNNEI. Between the trimmed V and J ends, which lost 4 bases and 2 bases, there was a span of 12 bases. This CDR3 region has 14 residues. CDR3 nucleotides: TGTGCCAGCAGTGTTACCCTACTTCCCTACGAGCAGTACTTC. Amino acid sequence: CASSVTLLPYEQYF.

The rearrangement joins TRBV7-9 to TRBJ1-1; D gene unclear. The CDR3 totals 12 residues. Germline V CDR1 and CDR2: SEHNR, FQNEAQ (reference sequence). V was pared by 3 bases and J by 2 bases, with 4 bases between. CDR3 nucleotides: TGTGCCAGCAGCTTTCAAAACACTGAAGCTTTCTTT. Protein: CASSFQNTEAFF.

The chain is built from TRBV6-5 and TRBJ1-2; 10 bases align to TRBD1. Germline assignment: CDR1 MNHEY and CDR2 SVGAGI. V lost 6 bases, J lost 4 bases, and 2 bases stayed unmatched. This CDR3 is built from 13 residues. The CDR3 bases are TGTGCCAGCAGCAGGACAGGGGGCTATGGCTACACCTTC. Encoded protein: CASSRTGGYGYTF.

This sequence joins TRBV2 and TRBJ2-2, with TRBD2 identical over 9 bases. The V gene's germline CDR1 is SNHLY and CDR2 FYNNEI. CDR3 length: 15 amino acids. Trimming cost V 7 bases and J 0 bases; bases outside gene matches: 3. The CDR3 bases are TGTGCCAGCACCATAGCGGGAGCGAACACCGGGGAGCTGTTTTTT. Protein sequence: CASTIAGANTGELFF.

The V and J genes are TRBV5-8 and TRBJ2-7; possible D gene TRBD2, 6 bases. Germline CDR1 is SGHTS and CDR2 is YDEGEE. Trimming cost V 2 bases and J 3 bases, with 9 bases left between them. This CDR3 comprises 13 residues. The CDR3 nucleotides read TGTGCCAGCAGCTTAGGGACTCGCTACGAGCAGTACTTC. This codes for CASSLGTRYEQYF.

The chain is built from TRBV5-4 and TRBJ2-7; TRBD2 aligns across 13 bases. Germline V CDR1 and CDR2: SGHNT, YYREEE (reference sequence). CDR3 length: 17 amino acids. With 3 bases clipped from V and 6 bases from J, the junction kept 12 bases outside the gene matches. This CDR3 is CASSSGTSGIRRSEQYF. The CDR3 nucleotides are TGTGCCAGCAGCTCTGGGACTAGCGGGATCAGAAGGTCCGAGCAGTACTTC. The full variable domain, completed using reference TRBV5-4 and TRBJ2-7, is ETGVTQSPTHLIKTRGQQVTLRCSSQSGHNTVSWYQQALGQGPQFIFQYYREEENGRGNFPPRFSGLQFPNYSSELNVNALELDDSALYLCASSSGTSGIRRSEQYFGPGTRLTVT.

The chain uses TRBV29-1 and TRBJ2-1; 8 bases are shared with TRBD1. Per the germline V gene, CDR1 is SQVTM and CDR2 is ANQGSEA. V was pared by 5 bases and J by 1 base, with 4 bases of the junction left unmatched. This CDR3 is built from 14 residues. The DNA of the CDR3 is TGCAGCGTTTACGACAGGGGTTCCTACAATGAGCAGTTCTTC. It translates to CSVYDRGSYNEQFF.

The chain links TRBV7-9 to TRBJ1-2, with D hard to call. The CDR3 spans 12 residues. In germline, CDR1 is SEHNR, CDR2 FQNEAQ (reference sequence). The V and J ends lost 2 bases and 2 bases respectively, with 3 bases between them. The CDR3 reads CASSLQNYGYTF. CDR3 nucleotides: TGTGCCAGCAGCTTACAGAACTATGGCTACACCTTC.

The rearrangement links TRBV25-1 to TRBJ2-7, with D possibly being TRBD1 (5 bases). Germline V lookup: CDR1 MGHDK, CDR2 SYGVNS. V lost 5 bases and J 5 bases, leaving 10 bases between the germline ends. The CDR3 runs 12 residues. For the CDR3, the DNA is TGTGCCAGCAGTATAACCAGGGACGAGCAGTACTTC. This gives the protein CASSITRDEQYF.

The V call is TRBV20-1, the J call TRBJ2-7; D unresolved. The CDR3 totals 11 residues. Germline CDR1 DFQATT, CDR2 SNEGSKA (reference sequence). The CDR3 sequence: CRVLRPDEQYF. The CDR3 nucleotides read TGCAGGGTGTTGAGACCCGACGAGCAGTACTTC.

The chain carries TRBV7-3 and TRBJ1-1; D is possibly TRBD1 (5 bases). V was clipped by 4 bases and J by 5 bases, with 17 bases between them. From germline, CDR1 is SGHTA and CDR2 FQGTGA. CDR3 size: 15 residues. CDR3 sequence reads: CASSSQGQGLTEAFF. The CDR3 nucleotides are TGTGCCAGCAGCTCCCAGGGTCAGGGTCTGACTGAAGCTTTCTTT.